One and the same sample provided the 8 T cell receptor beta chains below, sequenced in a study of T cell responses to AZD1222 COVID-19 vaccine. Clones were read by immunoSEQ multiplex PCR, and TCRdb kept only the in-frame ones, dropping some. The sample records some 130,000 clones, 75% to 90% being singletons. Sample: peripheral blood, taken on day 0 of AZD1222 vaccination. These TCRs come from an adult in good health.

This chain uses TRBV19 with TRBJ2-7; D is ambiguous. Germline-derived CDR1 and CDR2 are LNHDA and SQIVND (reference sequence). The germline V and J ends were trimmed by 3 bases and 3 bases, with 12 bases remaining between them. This CDR3 comprises 14 residues. The CDR3 protein is CASSIVEGIYEQYF. The CDR3 DNA is TGTGCCAGTAGTATTGTGGAAGGAATCTACGAGCAGTACTTC.

The rearrangement uses TRBV12-3 or TRBV12-4 and TRBJ1-6; D is ambiguous. Trimming stripped 4 bases from V and 9 bases from J, with 10 bases between. The CDR3 is 13 amino acids. Written as DNA, the CDR3 is TGTGCCAGCAGTTACCGACAATCTTCACCCCTCCACTTT. Encoded protein: CASSYRQSSPLHF.

V and J are TRBV13 and TRBJ2-7; D is ambiguous. There are 14 residues in the CDR3. With 2 bases removed from V and 0 bases from J, the gap between germline ends came to 8 bases. CDR1 and CDR2 (germline): PRHDT, FYEKMQ (reference sequence). The CDR3, as DNA: TGTGCCAGCAGCTTAACCCAGAGCTCCTACGAGCAGTACTTC. This gives the protein CASSLTQSSYEQYF.

The CDR3 coding sequence is TGTGCCAGCAGTGATTGGGGGCAAGAGACCCAGTACTTC. It yields the protein CASSDWGQETQYF. The chain is built from TRBV6-1 and TRBJ2-5; the D call may be TRBD1 or TRBD2 (5 bases each). The ends were cut back, 3 bases at V and 2 bases at J, with 7 bases in the middle. The CDR3 is made up of 13 amino acids. Germline CDR1 reads MNHNS; CDR2 reads SASEGT.

The rearrangement links TRBV6-5 to TRBJ1-1; 7 positions agree with TRBD1. The CDR3 is 14 residues long. CDR1 is MNHEY and CDR2 is SVGAGI in the germline V gene. Losses at the gene ends were 2 bases for V and 1 base for J; bases not matched to a gene: 1. CDR3 bases: TGTGCCAGCAGTTACCGGGACAGGAACACTGAAGCTTTCTTT. Its protein product is CASSYRDRNTEAFF.

CDR3: CASSQLADSTDTQYF. In DNA form, the CDR3 reads TGTGCCAGCAGCCAACTAGCGGATAGCACAGATACGCAGTATTTT. This rearrangement joins TRBV4-2 to TRBJ2-3; TRBD2 matches 7 bases. Germline V gene lookup returns CDR1 LGHNA and CDR2 YNFKEQ. The CDR3 is 15 amino acids. The V and J ends lost 2 bases and 0 bases, in that order; junction bases with no gene match: 2.

The chain has TRBV27 and TRBJ1-5; D not certain. The CDR3 has 13 amino acids. The germline V and J ends were trimmed by 3 bases and 2 bases, with 5 bases remaining between them. Germline lookup yields CDR1 MNHEY and CDR2 SMNVEV (reference sequence). In nucleotides, the CDR3 is TGTGCCAGCAGTTTTGGAGGCAATCAGCCCCAGCATTTT. It specifies CASSFGGNQPQHF.

J is TRBJ2-7 and V is TRBV7-9, with TRBD2 as a possible D gene (6 bases). There are 16 residues in the CDR3. Germline CDR1 reads SEHNR; CDR2 reads FQNEAQ (reference sequence). V gave up 1 base and J gave up 2 bases, with 15 bases separating them. This CDR3 is CASSLGQGGVTYEQYF. The CDR3, as DNA: TGTGCCAGCAGCTTAGGGCAGGGCGGGGTCACCTACGAGCAGTACTTC.